This TCR beta chain was found in a study of HIV-infected patients and healthy controls (dated by TCRdb to the mid-2010s). In the study overall: Whether deep TCR repertoire sequencing of small blood samples from HIV patients could capture immune perturbation and reconstitution was tested in the study.

Whole blood was used without cell fractionation, so the repertoire reflected all unsorted peripheral T cells. As controls, roughly 9 uninfected healthy donors were sampled, and four of those donors gave samples twice, around 14 weeks apart. For RNA extraction, a roughly 2.7 ml sample of peripheral blood was drawn into Tempus tubes. The TURBO-DNase kit was used to remove leftover genomic DNA, and GLOBINclear was used to deplete globin mRNA. The paper's findings and limits, for the study overall: By Jaccard index and by the count of highly shared sequences, healthy controls shared more CDR3s between individuals than HIV+ patients did. Only sixteen HIV-infected individuals were processed, which the authors considered a major limit on how widely the findings apply. Donor HLA types were not determined in the study. Alpha-chain CDR3s from MAIT cells occurred at high frequency in healthy controls but were severely depleted in HIV+ repertoires. Slight age and sex profile differences between the study cohorts did not explain the observed diversity differences. Healthy control repertoires showed roughly threefold more distinct CDR3s and higher Shannon diversity than untreated HIV+ repertoires. The use of whole blood limited sequencing depth and precluded separation of the dynamics of distinct T-cell subpopulations. The pairing of alpha and beta chains was not determined in the samples. The apparent post-therapy recovery of the Gini index in HIV-infected patients was not reproduced in size-matched repertoire data. Differing numbers of distinct sequences in patients and controls hindered comparison, and size-matching assigned excessive weight to rare events in the HIV-infected data. Significantly different mean usage between HIV-infected patients and controls was observed for eight alpha and eight beta V genes. Oligoclonality may be reflected in the significantly higher mean Gini indices of HIV-infected repertoires compared with controls. Most CMV-associated CDR3s became more frequent during therapy, although their change was not significant, whereas HIV-associated CDR3s showed a significant decrease in frequency.

Its CDR3 holds 15 amino acids, cysteine through phenylalanine. Just the 45-base CDR3 DNA is kept, in frame starting at base 1. At the junction V is shortened by 3 bases and J by 5 bases, with 15 bases in between. From a lookup of the germline V gene (reference sequence), CDR1 and CDR2 are LNHNV and YYDKDF. Using SuperScript III with primers targeting the alpha and beta constant regions, approximately 500 ng of RNA was reverse transcribed. Separate alpha and beta chain libraries were made by chain-specific third strand synthesis with multiplexing indices. To avoid primer bias, the protocol used one single primer pair to amplify every rearrangement within a chain, and the protocol also attached molecular barcodes to each cDNA molecule. Purified cDNA was ligated with T4 RNA Ligase 1 onto a 5' RACE adapter bearing a random hexamer and the SP2 sequencing primer site. The authors primed second strand synthesis from the SP2 site with Phusion polymerase and used slow temperature ramps to favor optimal annealing. Each molecule's 12-nucleotide barcode consisted of two random hexamer sequences, both added before amplification and joined together. P5 and P7 adapter elements plus a second index were added in a short first PCR, which was followed by a roughly 21-cycle amplification PCR with P5s and P7 primers. The libraries went through 25 to 35 PCR cycles in total, were quantified on a Qubit, were sized on a Bioanalyzer, and were diluted to 3 to 4 nM. Sequencing of the normalized libraries was done on an Illumina MiSeq using 2 x 250 paired-end kits. Into around 9.5 ul Tris-Cl, the reverse transcription reactions were eluted following cleanup on MinElute columns. Adapter ligations were incubated for 23 hours at 16 degrees C and subsequently purified with AMPure XP beads at a 1:1 ratio. On the study's bioinformatics: Demultiplexed FASTQ files were processed with a modified Decombinator that output V, J, insert and barcode information. Sequences that shared a barcode but differed from the dominant sequence were treated as errors and discarded, and barcodes were clustered at Levenshtein distance 3 and counted to estimate the original cDNA molecules. Downstream analyses used R packages ineq, vegan, igraph and RCytoscape, with IMGT nomenclature and CDR3 definitions. To avoid skew from clonal expansion, each TCR was counted once, and V gene usage was computed over distinct sequences. Unique CDR3 amino acid sequences within a donor were connected in similarity networks whenever two sequences differed by a single Levenshtein edit. Published HIV-specific CDR3s (around 90 alpha, several hundred beta) and CMV-specific CDR3s (roughly 12 alpha, 250 or so beta) were compiled and searched for in the repertoires. It was shown by random subsampling to size-matched repertoires that the decreased diversity of patients was not caused by their lower sequence numbers. In-frame beta chains were kept once TCRdb had trimmed the public reads at Q25 with fastp and called clones with MiXCR. Records with the same CDR3 protein are collapsed into one entry carrying the most frequent genes and DNA. The V and J calls, along with clone size, are taken from TCRdb and not from the paper's own processing. This sample has more than 15,000 distinct CDR3 sequences in its table, and around 5.5% of those were observed once. The leading ten clones occupy roughly 2% of the sample.

In its sample, this clonotype was seen many times. Its antigen is still unknown. Base quality data are lacking; no much larger clone is found one base away. Sequenced material: blood. The origin of this receptor is an adult in good health. The chain links TRBV15 with TRBJ2-3; possibly the D gene is TRBD1, per 6 matching bases. The CDR3 has the sequence CATSRDKKGGDTQYF. The sequenced DNA: TGTGCCACCAGCAGGGACAAGAAAGGGGGAGATACGCAGTATTTT.